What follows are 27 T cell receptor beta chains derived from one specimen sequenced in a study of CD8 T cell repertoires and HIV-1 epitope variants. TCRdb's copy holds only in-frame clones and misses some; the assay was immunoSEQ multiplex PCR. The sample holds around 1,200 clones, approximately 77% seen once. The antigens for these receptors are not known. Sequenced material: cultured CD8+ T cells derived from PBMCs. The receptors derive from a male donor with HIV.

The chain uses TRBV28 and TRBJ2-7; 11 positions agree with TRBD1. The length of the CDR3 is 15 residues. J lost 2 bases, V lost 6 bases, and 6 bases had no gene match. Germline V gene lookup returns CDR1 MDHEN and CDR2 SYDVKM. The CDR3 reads CASRGTGGRTYEQYF. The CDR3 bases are TGTGCCAGCAGGGGGACAGGGGGAAGAACCTACGAGCAGTACTTC.

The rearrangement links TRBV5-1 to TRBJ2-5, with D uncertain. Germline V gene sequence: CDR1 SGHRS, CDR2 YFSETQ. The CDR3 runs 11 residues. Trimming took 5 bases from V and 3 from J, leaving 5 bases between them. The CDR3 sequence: CASRKEETQYF. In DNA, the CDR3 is TGCGCCAGCAGGAAAGAAGAGACCCAGTACTTC.

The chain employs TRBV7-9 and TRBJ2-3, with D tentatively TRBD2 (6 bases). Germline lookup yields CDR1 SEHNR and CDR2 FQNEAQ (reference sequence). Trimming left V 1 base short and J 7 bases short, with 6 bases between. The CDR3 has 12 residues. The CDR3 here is CASSLGDYTQYF. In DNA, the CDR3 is TGTGCCAGCAGCTTAGGGGACTATACGCAGTATTTT.

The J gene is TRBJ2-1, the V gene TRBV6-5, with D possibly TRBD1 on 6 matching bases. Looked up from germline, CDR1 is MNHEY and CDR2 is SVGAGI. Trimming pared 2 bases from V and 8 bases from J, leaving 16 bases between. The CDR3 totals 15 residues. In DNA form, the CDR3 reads TGTGCCAGCAGTTACGGGGGCAGGGGTTATGATGAGCAGTTCTTC. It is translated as CASSYGGRGYDEQFF.

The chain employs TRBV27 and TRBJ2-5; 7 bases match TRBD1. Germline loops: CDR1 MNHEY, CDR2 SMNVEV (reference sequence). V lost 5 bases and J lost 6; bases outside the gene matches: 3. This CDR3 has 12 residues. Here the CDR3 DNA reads TGTGCCAGCAGTGACAGGGCAAAGACCCAGTACTTC. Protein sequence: CASSDRAKTQYF.

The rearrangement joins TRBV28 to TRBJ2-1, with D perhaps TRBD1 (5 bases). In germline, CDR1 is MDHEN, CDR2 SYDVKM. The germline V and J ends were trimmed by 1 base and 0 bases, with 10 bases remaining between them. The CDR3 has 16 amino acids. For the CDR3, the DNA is TGTGCCAGCAGTTTATACCAGGGAAGCTCCTACAATGAGCAGTTCTTC. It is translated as CASSLYQGSSYNEQFF.

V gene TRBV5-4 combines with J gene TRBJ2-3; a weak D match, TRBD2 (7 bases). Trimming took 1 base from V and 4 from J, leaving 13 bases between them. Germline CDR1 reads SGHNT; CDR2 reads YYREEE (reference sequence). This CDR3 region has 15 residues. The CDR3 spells CASSLSAGAPDTQYF. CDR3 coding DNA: TGTGCCAGCAGCTTGTCGGCGGGGGCACCAGATACGCAGTATTTT.

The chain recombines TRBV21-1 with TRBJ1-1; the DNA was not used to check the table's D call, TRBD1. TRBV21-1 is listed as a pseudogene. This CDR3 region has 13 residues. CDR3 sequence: CASRRTIRTEAFF. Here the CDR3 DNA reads TGTGCCAGCAGACGCACAATTCGCACTGAAGCTTTCTTT.

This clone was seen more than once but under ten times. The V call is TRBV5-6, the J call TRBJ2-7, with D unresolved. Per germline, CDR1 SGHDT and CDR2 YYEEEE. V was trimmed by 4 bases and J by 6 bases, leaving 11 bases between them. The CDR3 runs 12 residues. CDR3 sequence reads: CASSLLSGEQYF. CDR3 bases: TGTGCCAGCAGCCTCCTATCAGGCGAGCAGTACTTC.

The CDR3 DNA sequence: TGTGCCAGCAGTTTCGGTCCCTCCTACGAGCAGTACTTC. It codes for CASSFGPSYEQYF. The chain is built from TRBV27 and TRBJ2-7; unclear D gene. V was shortened by 3 bases and J by 0 bases, with 6 bases between the two germline ends. Germline V gene lookup returns CDR1 MNHEY and CDR2 SMNVEV (reference sequence). There are 13 residues in the CDR3.

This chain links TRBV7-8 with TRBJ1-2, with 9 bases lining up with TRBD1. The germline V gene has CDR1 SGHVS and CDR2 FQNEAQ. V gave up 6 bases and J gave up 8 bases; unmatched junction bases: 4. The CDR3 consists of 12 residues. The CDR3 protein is CASSSGTGGYTF. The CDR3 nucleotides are TGTGCCAGCAGTTCCGGGACAGGGGGCTACACCTTC.

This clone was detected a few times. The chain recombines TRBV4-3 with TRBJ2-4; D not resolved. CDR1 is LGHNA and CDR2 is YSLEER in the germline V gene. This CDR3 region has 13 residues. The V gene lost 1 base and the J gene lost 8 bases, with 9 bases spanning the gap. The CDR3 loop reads CASSQGVSDIQYF. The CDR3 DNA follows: TGCGCCAGCAGCCAAGGGGTGTCGGACATTCAGTACTTC.

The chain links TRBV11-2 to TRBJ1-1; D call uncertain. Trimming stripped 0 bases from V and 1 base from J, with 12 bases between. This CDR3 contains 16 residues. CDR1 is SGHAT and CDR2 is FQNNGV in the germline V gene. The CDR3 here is CASSLDKESSNTEAFF. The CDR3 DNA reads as TGTGCCAGCAGCTTAGACAAGGAGAGCTCGAACACTGAAGCTTTCTTT.

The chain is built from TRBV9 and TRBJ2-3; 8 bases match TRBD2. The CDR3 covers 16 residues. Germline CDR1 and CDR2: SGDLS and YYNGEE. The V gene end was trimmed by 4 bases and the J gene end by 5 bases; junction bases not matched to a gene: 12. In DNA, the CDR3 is TGTGCCAGCAGCCCTTTAGCGGGGCCTGTCGGAGATACGCAGTATTTT. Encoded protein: CASSPLAGPVGDTQYF. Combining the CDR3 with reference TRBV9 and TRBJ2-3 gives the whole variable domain DSGVTQTPKHLITATGQRVTLRCSPRSGDLSVYWYQQSLDQGLQFLIQYYNGEERAKGNILERFSAQQFPDLHSELNLSSLELGDSALYFCASSPLAGPVGDTQYFGPGTRLTVL.

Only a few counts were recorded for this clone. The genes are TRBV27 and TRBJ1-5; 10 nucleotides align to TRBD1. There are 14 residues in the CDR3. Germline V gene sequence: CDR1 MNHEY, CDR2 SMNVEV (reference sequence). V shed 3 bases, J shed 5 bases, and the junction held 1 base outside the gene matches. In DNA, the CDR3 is TGTGCCAGCAGTTTCGGGACAGGGGATCAGCCCCAGCATTTT. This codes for CASSFGTGDQPQHF.

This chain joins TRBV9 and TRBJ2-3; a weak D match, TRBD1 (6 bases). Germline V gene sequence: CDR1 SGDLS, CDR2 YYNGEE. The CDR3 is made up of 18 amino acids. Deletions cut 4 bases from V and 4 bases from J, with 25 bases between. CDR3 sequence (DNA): TGTGCCAGCAGCATGCCCGGTCCCGGACAGATATCTGCAGATACGCAGTATTTT. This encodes CASSMPGPGQISADTQYF.

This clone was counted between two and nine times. As DNA, the CDR3 is TGTGCCAGCAGCGGCCCCGCCTCATACGAGCAGTACTTC. Its translation is CASSGPASYEQYF. The gene calls are TRBV7-9 and TRBJ2-7; no firm D call. Germline CDR1 and CDR2: SEHNR and FQNEAQ (reference sequence). The CDR3 totals 13 residues. V dropped 5 bases and J dropped 4 bases, with 12 bases sitting between them.

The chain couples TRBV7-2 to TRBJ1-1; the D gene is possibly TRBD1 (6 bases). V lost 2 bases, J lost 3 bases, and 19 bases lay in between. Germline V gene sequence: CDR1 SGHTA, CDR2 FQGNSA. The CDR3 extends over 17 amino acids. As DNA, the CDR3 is TGTGCCAGCAGCTTACACGGTCCGGGGGCGGGTGACACTGAAGCTTTCTTT. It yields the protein CASSLHGPGAGDTEAFF.

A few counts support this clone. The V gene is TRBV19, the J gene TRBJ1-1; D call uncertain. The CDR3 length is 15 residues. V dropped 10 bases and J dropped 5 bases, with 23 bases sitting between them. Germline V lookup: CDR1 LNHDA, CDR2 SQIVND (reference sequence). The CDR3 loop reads CATSGSTTSDTEAFF. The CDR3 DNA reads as TGTGCCACTTCGGGAAGTACGACGTCCGATACTGAAGCTTTCTTT. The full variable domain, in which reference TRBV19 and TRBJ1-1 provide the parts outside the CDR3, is DGGITQSPKYLFRKEGQNVTLSCEQNLNHDAMYWYRQDPGQGLRLIYYSQIVNDFQKGDIAEGYSVSREKKESFPLTVTSAQKNPTAFYLCATSGSTTSDTEAFFGQGTRLTVV.

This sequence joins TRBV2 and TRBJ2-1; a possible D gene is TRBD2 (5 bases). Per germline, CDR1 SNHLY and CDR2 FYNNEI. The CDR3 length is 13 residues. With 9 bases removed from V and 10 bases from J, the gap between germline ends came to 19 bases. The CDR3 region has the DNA TGTGCCAGTCGGTCCCTGGACTCACCCGAGCAGTTCTTC. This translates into CASRSLDSPEQFF.

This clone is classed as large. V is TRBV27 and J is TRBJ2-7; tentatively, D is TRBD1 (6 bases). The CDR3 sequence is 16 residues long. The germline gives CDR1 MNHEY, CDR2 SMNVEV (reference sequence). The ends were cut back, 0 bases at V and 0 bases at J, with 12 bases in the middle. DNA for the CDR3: TGTGCCAGCAGTTTATCACAGGGAACCCTCTCCTACGAGCAGTACTTC. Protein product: CASSLSQGTLSYEQYF.

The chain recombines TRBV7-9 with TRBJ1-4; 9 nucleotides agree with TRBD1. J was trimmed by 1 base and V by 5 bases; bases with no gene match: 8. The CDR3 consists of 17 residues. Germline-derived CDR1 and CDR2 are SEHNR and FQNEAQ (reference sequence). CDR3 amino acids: CASSPGTGIVTNEKLFF. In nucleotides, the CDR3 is TGTGCCAGCAGCCCCGGGACAGGGATCGTAACTAATGAAAAACTGTTTTTT.

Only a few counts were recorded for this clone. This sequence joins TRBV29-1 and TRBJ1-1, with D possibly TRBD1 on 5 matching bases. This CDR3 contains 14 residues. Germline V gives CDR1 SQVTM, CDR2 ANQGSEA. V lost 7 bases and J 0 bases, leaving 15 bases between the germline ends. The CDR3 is CSASLTDMNTEAFF. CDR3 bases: TGCAGCGCATCCCTGACAGATATGAACACTGAAGCTTTCTTT.

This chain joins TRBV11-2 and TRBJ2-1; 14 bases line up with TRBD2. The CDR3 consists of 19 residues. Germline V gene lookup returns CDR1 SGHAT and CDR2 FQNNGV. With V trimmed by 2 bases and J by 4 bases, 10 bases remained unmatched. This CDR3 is CASSLSGTSGSSEYNEQFF. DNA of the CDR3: TGTGCCAGCAGCTTATCCGGGACTAGCGGGAGTTCGGAATACAATGAGCAGTTCTTC.

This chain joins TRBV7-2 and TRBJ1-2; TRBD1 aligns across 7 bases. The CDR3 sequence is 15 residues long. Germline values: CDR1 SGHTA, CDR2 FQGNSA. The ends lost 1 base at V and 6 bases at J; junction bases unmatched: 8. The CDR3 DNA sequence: TGTGCCAGCAGCTTAGAGTTTGGGCAGGGGGATGGCTACACCTTC. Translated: CASSLEFGQGDGYTF.

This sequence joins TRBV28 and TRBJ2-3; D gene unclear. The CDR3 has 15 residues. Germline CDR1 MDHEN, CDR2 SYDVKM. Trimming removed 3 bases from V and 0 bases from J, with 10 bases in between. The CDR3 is CASSFRSLSTDTQYF. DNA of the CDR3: TGTGCCAGCAGTTTTAGGTCTCTTAGCACAGATACGCAGTATTTT. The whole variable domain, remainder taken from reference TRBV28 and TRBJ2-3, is DVKVTQSSRYLVKRTGEKVFLECVQDMDHENMFWYRQDPGLGLRLIYFSYDVKMKEKGDIPEGYSVSREKKERFSLILESASTNQTSMYLCASSFRSLSTDTQYFGPGTRLTVL.

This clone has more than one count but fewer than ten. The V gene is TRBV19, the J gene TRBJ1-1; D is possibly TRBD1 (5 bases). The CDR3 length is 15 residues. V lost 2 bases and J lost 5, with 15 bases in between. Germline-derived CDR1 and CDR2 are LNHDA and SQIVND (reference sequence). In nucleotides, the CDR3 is TGTGCCAGTAGTATAAAGGTCGACAGCTTGACTGAAGCTTTCTTT. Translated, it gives CASSIKVDSLTEAFF. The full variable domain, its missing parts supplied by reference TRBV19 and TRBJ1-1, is DGGITQSPKYLFRKEGQNVTLSCEQNLNHDAMYWYRQDPGQGLRLIYYSQIVNDFQKGDIAEGYSVSREKKESFPLTVTSAQKNPTAFYLCASSIKVDSLTEAFFGQGTRLTVV.